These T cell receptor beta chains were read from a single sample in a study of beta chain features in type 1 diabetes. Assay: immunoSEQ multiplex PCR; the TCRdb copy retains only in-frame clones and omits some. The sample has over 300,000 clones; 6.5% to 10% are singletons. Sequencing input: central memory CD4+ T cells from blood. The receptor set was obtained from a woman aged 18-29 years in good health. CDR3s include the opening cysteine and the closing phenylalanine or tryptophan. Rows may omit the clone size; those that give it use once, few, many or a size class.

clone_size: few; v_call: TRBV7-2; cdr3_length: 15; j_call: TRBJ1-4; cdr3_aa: CASSLNPGPLGKLFF
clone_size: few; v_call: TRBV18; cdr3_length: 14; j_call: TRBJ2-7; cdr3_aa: CASSPPGLRYEQYF
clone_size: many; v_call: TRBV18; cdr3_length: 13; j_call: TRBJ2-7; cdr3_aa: CASSPDRAKKQYF
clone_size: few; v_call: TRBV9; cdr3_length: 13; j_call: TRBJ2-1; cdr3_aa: CASSVAVYGEQFF
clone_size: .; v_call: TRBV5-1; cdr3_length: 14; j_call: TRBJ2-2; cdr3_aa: CASSLGLVGGELFF
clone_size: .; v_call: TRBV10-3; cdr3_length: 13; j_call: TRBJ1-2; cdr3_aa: CAIADITNYGYTF
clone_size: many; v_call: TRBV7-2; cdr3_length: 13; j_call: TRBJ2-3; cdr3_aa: CASSEGGAGTQYF
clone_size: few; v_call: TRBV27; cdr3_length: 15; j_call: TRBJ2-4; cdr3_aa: CASSSPGTGVDIQYF
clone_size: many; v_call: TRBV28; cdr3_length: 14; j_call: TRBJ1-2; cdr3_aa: CAIMEQGRNYGYTF
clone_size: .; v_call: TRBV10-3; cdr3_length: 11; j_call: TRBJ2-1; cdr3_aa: CASRSQGEQFF
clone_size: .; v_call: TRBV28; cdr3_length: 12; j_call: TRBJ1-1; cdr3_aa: CASSLGDKRAFF
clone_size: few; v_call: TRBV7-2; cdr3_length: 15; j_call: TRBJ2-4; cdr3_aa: CASSLHGRGQRIQYF
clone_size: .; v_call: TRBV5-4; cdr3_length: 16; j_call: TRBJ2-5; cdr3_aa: CASSIGVAGGPETQYF
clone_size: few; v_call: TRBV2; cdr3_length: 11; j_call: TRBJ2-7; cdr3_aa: CASSGGYEQYF
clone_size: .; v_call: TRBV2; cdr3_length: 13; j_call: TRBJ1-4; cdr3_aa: CAGRDWLTKNCFF
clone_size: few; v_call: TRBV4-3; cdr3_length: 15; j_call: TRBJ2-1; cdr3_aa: CASSTQSQGAYEQFF
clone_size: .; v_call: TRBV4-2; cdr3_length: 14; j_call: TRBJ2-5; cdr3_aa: CASSQSGGQETQYF
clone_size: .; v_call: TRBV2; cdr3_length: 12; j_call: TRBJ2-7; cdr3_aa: CASSDNNYEQYF
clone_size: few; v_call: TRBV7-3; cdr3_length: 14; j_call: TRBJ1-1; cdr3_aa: CASSLGGGDTEAFF
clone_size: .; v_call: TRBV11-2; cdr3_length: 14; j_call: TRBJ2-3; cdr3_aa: CASSLWSVTDTQYF
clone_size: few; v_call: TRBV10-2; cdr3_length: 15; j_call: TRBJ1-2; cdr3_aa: CASSELGQVGRGYTF
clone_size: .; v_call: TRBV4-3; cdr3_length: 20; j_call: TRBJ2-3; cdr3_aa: CASSQELAGGPSTRTDTQYF
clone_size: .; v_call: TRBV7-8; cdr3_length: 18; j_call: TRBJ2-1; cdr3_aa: CASSSRGTGQNSYNEQFF
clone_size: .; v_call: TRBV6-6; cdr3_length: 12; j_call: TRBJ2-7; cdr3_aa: CASRPNLGEQYF
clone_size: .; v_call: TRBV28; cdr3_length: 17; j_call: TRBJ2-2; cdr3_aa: CASTPGGSGRYSGELFF
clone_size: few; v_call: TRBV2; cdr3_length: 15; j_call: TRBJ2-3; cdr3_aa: CASTKTGTSGDTQYF
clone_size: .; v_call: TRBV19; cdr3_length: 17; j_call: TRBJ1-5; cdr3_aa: CASGRLRTGGGDQPQHF
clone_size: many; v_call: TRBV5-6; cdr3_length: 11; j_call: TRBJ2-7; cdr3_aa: CASSLYHEQYF
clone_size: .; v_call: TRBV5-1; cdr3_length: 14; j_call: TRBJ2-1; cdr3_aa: CASSLGSGYDEQFF
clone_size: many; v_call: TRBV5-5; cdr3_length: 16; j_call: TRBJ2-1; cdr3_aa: CASSLGGLAGPNEQFF
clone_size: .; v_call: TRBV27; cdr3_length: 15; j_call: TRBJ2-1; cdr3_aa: CASTVRSGTYNEQFF
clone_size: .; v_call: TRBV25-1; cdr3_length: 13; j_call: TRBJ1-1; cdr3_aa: CASSDPTAAEAFF
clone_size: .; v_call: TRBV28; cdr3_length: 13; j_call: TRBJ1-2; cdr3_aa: CASSLGGGEGYTF
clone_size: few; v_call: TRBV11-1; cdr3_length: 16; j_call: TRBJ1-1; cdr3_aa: CASSARTISLGTEAFF
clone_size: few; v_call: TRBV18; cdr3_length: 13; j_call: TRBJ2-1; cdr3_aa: CASSPPGYNEQFF
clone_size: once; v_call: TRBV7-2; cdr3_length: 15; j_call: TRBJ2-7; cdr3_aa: CASSFRKRGNYEQYF
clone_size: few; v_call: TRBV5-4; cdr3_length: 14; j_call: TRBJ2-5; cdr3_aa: CASSQDPIGETQYF
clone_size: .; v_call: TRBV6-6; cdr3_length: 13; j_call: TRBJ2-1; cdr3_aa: CASSYSRDNEQFF
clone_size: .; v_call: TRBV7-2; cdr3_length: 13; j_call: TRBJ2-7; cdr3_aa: CASSLVLAGEQYF
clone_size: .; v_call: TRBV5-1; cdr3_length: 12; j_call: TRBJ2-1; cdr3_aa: CASRGSSNEQFF
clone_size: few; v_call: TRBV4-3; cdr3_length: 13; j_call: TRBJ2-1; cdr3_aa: CASSQGPVGTQFF
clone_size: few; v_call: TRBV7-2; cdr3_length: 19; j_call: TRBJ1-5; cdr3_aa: CASSLEGGVIQATNQPQHF
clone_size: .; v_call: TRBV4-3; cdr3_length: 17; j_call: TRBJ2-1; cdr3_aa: CASSQGRFGSMDNEQFF
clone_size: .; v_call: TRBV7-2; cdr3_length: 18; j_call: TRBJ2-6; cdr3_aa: CASSLAPSTSSGANVLTF
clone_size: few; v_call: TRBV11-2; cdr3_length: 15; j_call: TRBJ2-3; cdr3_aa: CASSLPSRGTDTQYF
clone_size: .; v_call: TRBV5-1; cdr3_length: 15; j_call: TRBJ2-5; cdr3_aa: CASSLSQFYQETQYF
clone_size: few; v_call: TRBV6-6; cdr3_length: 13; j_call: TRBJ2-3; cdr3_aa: CASSYMGEDTQYF
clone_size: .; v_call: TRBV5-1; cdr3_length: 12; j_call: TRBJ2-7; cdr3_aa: CASSVGTYEQYF
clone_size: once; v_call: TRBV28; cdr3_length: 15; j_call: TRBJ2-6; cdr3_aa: CASSEAGGGANVLTF
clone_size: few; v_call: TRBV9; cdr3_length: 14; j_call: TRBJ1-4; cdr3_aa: CASSSHRDGEKLFF
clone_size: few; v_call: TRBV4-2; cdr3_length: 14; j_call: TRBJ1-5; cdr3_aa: CASSQGVGDQPQHF
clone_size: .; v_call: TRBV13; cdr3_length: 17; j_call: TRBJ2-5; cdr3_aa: CASSLDPKAGSAGTQYF
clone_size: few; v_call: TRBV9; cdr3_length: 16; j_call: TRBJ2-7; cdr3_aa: CASSPNPWGRHYEQYF
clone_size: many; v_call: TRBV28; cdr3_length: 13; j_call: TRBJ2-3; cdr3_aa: CASSTVNTDTQYF
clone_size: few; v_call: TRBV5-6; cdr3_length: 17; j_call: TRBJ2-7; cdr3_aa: CASSLALGEKSYGWQYF
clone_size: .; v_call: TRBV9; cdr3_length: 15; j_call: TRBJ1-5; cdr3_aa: CASSVGQGDGQPQHF
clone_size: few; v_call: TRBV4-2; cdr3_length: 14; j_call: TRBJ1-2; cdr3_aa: CASSQGSGGYGYTF